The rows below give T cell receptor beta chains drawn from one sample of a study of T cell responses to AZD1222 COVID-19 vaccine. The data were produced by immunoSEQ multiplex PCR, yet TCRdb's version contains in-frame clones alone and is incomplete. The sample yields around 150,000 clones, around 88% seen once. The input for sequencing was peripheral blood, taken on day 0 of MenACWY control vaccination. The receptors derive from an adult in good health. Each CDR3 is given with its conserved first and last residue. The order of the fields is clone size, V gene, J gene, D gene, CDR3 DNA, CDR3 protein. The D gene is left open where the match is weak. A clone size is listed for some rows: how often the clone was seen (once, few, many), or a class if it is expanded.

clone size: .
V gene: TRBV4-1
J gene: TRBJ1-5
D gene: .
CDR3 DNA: TGCGCCAGCAGCCAAGGGGGAGGCCAGCCCCAGCATTTT
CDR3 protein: CASSQGGGQPQHF

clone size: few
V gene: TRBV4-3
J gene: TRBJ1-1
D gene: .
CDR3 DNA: TGCGCCAGCAGCCAAGATGGGAGGGGATACGCTGAAGCTTTCTTT
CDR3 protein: CASSQDGRGYAEAFF

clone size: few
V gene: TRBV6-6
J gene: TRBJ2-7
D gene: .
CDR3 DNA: TGTGCCAGCAGTCCGACAGGTGGGGTCTCCTACGAGCAGTACTTC
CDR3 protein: CASSPTGGVSYEQYF

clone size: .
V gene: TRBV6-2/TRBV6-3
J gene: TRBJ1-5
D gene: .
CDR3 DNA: TGTGCCAGCAGCTCTGACAGGCGCCAGCCCCAGCATTTT
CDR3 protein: CASSSDRRQPQHF

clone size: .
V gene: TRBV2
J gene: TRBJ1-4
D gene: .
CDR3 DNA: TGTGCCAGCGGGGGTGAAAGGTTGTTGGAAAAACTGTTTTTT
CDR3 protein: CASGGERLLEKLFF

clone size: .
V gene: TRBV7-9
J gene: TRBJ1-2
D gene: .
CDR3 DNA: TGTGCCAGCAGCTTAGAGTATGGCTACACCTTC
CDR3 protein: CASSLEYGYTF

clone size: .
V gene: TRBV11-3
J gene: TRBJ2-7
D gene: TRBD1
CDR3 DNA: TGTGCCAGCAGCTCATTGGACAGGGCGAAGGACGAGCAGTACTTC
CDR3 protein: CASSSLDRAKDEQYF

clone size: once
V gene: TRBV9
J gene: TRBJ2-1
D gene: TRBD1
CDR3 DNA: TGTGCCAGCAGTTCACAGGGGACCTCCTACAATGAGCAGTTCTTC
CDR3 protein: CASSSQGTSYNEQFF

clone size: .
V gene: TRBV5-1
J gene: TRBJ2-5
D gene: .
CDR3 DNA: TGCGCCAGCAGCTTGGTAGGTGCCGCAGAGACCCAGTACTTC
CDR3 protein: CASSLVGAAETQYF

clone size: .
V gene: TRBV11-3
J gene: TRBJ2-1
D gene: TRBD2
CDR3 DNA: TGTGCCAGCAGCGCCCGACTAGCGGGAGTCAACGACAATGAGCAGTTCTTC
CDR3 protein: CASSARLAGVNDNEQFF

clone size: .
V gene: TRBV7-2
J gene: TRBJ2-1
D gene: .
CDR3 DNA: TGTGCCAGCAGACCGAGAGGGGGACTGAACAATGAGCAGTTCTTC
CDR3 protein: CASRPRGGLNNEQFF

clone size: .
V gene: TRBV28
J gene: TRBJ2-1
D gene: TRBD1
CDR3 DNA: TGTGCCAGCAGTTTATATCAATCCGGACAGGGGAATGAGCAGTTCTTC
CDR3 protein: CASSLYQSGQGNEQFF

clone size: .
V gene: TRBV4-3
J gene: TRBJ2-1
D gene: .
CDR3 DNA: TGCGCCAGCAGCCAAGGCAGTTCTGGCGGTTATGAGCAGTTCTTC
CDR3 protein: CASSQGSSGGYEQFF

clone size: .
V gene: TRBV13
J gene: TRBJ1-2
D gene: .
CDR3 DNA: TGTGCCAGCAGCCCACAGGGAATCTTCCCAAATGGCTACACCTTC
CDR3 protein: CASSPQGIFPNGYTF

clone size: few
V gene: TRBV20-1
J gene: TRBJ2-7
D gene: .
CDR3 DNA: TGCAGTGCTAGTAGGGAATACGAGCAGTACTTC
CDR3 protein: CSASREYEQYF

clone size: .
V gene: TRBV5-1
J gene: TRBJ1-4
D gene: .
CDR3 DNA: TGCGCCAGCAGCCGGGATGGTAACCGGGGTAATGAAAAACTGTTTTTT
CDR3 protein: CASSRDGNRGNEKLFF

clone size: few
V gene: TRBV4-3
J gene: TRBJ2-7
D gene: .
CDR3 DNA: TGCGCCAGCAGCCAAGGGGGCGGGACGGGAACTTACGAGCAGTACTTC
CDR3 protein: CASSQGGGTGTYEQYF

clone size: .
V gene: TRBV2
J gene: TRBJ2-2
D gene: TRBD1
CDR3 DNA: TGTGCCAGCCGGACAGGGCCCACCGGGGAGCTGTTTTTT
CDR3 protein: CASRTGPTGELFF

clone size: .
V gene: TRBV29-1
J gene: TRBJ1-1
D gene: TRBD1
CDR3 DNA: TGCAGCGTGGGACAGGGCGGTACTGAAGCTTTCTTT
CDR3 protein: CSVGQGGTEAFF

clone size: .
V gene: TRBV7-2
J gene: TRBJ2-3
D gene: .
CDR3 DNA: TGTGCCAGCAGCTTAGACCAGGCCACAGATACGCAGTATTTT
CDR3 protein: CASSLDQATDTQYF

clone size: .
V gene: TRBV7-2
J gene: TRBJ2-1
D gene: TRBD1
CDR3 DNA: TGTGCCAGCAGCCTTCGGACAGGGACCTACAATGAGCAGTTCTTC
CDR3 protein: CASSLRTGTYNEQFF

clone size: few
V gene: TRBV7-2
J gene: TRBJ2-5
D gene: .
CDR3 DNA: TGTGCCAGCAGCCAAGGGGACGGTGAGACCCAGTACTTC
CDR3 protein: CASSQGDGETQYF

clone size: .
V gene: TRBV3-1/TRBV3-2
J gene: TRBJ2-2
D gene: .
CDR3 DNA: TGTGCCAGCAGCCAATTCTACAGAAACACCGGGGAGCTGTTTTTT
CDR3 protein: CASSQFYRNTGELFF

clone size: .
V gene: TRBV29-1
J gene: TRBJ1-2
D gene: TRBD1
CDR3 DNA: TGCAGCGTTGATGTTTCCCGGGACAGGGCTCTCTTAGGCGGCTACACCTTC
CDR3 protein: CSVDVSRDRALLGGYTF

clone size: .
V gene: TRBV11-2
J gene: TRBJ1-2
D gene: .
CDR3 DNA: TGTGCCAGCAGCCTATCATGGGGTGCAGCGGAAGGCTACACCTTC
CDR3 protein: CASSLSWGAAEGYTF

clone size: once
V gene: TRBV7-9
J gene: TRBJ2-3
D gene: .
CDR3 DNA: TGTGCCAGCACCCTACCGAGGGGGATTGGGACAGATACGCAGTATTTT
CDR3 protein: CASTLPRGIGTDTQYF

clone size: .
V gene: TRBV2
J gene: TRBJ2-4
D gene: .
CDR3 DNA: TGTGCCAGCAGTGGGGGGGTTGCCAAAAACATTCAGTACTTC
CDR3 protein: CASSGGVAKNIQYF

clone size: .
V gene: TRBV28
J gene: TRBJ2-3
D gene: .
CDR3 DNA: TGTGCCAGCAGTTCCGACAGCGGCACAGATACGCAGTATTTT
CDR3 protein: CASSSDSGTDTQYF

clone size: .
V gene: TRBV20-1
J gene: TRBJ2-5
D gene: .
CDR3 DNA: TGCAGTGCCACTAACGTTGAGACCCAGTACTTC
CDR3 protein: CSATNVETQYF

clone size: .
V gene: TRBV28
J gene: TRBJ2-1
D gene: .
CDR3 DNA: TGTGCCAGCATCACCGCAGGGTTTTCGGCGGCCAATGAGCAGTTCTTC
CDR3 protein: CASITAGFSAANEQFF

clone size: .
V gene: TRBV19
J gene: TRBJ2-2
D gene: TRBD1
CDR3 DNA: TGTGCCAGTAGTATAGGACAGGGGGCCGGGGAGCTGTTTTTT
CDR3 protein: CASSIGQGAGELFF

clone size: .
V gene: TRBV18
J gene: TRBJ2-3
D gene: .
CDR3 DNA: TGTGCCAGCTCACCACTAGTTAGTTTGGATACGCAGTATTTT
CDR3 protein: CASSPLVSLDTQYF

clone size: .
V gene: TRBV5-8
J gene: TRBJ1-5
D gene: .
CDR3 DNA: TGTGCCAGCAGCTTTGGAGACCGTTTCAATCAGCCCCAGCATTTT
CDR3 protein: CASSFGDRFNQPQHF

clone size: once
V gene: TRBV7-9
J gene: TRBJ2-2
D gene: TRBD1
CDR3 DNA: TGTGCCAGCAGCCGGACAGGGGGAACCGGGGAGCTGTTTTTT
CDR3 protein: CASSRTGGTGELFF

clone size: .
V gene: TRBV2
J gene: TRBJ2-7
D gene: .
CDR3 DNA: TGTGCCAGCGGGACGGTAACCTACGAGCAGTACTTC
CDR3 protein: CASGTVTYEQYF

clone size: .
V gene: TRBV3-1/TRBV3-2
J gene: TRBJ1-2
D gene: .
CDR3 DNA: TGTGCCAGCAGCCATTGGTACGGTGGTAAGGATGACTATGGCTACACCTTC
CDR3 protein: CASSHWYGGKDDYGYTF

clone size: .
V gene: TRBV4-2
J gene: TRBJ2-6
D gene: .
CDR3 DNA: TGTGCCAGCAGCCAAGATGGGATGACGGTGATAGGTCCTGGGGCCAACGTCCTGACTTTC
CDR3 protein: CASSQDGMTVIGPGANVLTF

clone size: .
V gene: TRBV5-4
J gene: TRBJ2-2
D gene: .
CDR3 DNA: TGTGCCAGCAGCTTGGTGGTCGGGGAGCTGTTTTTT
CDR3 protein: CASSLVVGELFF

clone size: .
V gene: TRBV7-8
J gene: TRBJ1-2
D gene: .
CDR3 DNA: TGTGCCAGCGGAAACTATGGCTACACCTTC
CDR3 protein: CASGNYGYTF

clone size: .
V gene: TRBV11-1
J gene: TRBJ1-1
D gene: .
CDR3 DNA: TGTGCCAGCAGTCATATCGGGGGCCAGGACACTGAAGCTTTCTTT
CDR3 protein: CASSHIGGQDTEAFF

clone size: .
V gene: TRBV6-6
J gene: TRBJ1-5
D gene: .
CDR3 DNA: TGTGCCAGCAGTTACTCGAGCCCGGAAAATCAGCCCCAGCATTTT
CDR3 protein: CASSYSSPENQPQHF

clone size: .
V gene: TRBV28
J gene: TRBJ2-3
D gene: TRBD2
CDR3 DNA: TGTGCCAGCAGTTTATCCGGGGGGTTAAAAAATACGCAGTATTTT
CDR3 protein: CASSLSGGLKNTQYF

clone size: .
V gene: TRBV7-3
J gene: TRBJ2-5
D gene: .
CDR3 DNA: TGTGCCAGCAGCCGGGGGGCGGGGGAGACCCAGTACTTC
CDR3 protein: CASSRGAGETQYF

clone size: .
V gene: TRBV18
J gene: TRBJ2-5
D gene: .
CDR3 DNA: TGTGCCAGCTCACCAGGTTCTCAAGAGACCCAGTACTTC
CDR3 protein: CASSPGSQETQYF

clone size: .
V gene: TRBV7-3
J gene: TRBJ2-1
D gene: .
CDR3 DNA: TGTGCCAGCAGCTTAACTAGTTCAAGCTCCTACAATGAGCAGTTCTTC
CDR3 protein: CASSLTSSSSYNEQFF

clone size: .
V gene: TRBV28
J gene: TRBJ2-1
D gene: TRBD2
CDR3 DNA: TGTGCCAGCAGTACACGACTAGCGGGAGGATACAATGAGCAGTTCTTC
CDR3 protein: CASSTRLAGGYNEQFF

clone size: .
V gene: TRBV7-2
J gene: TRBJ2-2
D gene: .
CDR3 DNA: TGTGCCAGCAGCTCTCGAGGGTTAACCGGGGAGCTGTTTTTT
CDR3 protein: CASSSRGLTGELFF